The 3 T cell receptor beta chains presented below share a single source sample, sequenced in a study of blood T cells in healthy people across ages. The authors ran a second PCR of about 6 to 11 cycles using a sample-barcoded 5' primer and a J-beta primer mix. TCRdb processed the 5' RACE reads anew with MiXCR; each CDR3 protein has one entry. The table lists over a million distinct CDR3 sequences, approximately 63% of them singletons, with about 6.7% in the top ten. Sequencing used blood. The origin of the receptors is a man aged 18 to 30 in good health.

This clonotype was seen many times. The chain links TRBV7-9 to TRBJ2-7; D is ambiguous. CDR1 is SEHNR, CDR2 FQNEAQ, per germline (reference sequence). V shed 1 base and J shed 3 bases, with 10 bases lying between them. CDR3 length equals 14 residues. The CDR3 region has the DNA TGTGCCAGCAGCTTAGTTAACGTGCACTACGAGCAGTACTTC. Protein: CASSLVNVHYEQYF. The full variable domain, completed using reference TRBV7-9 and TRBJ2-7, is DTGVSQNPRHKITKRGQNVTFRCDPISEHNRLYWYRQTLGQGPEFLTYFQNEAQLEKSRLLSDRFSAERPKGSFSTLEIQRTEQGDSAMYLCASSLVNVHYEQYFGPGTRLTVT.

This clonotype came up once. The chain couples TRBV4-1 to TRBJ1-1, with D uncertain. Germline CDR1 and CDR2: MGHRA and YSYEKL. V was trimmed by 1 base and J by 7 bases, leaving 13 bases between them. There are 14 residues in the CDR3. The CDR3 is CASSQGAGLVEAFF. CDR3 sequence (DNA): TGCGCCAGCAGCCAAGGGGCGGGGTTAGTTGAAGCTTTCTTT.

DNA of the CDR3: TGTGCCAGCAGCGGGACAGGGGAACAGCCCCAGCATTTT. It codes for CASSGTGEQPQHF. The chain carries TRBV5-5 and TRBJ1-5; 10 nucleotides align to TRBD1. Germline loops: CDR1 SGHKS, CDR2 YYEKEE (reference sequence). CDR3 size: 13 residues. Trimming cost V 4 bases and J 7 bases; bases outside gene matches: 2.